The 11 T cell receptor beta chains reported below all come from one sample, sequenced in a study of blood T cell repertoires in COVID-19. Sequencing used immunoSEQ multiplex PCR; TCRdb keeps in-frame clones, though not all of them. This sample has roughly 150,000 clones, with over 80% found just once. Sequencing was done on a sample of PBMCs or T cells enriched from blood (not recorded which). These receptor sequences come from a man between 65 and 85 years old who had been exposed to COVID-19.

V and J are TRBV4-3 and TRBJ2-3; 9 bases match TRBD2. Germline values: CDR1 LGHNA, CDR2 YSLEER. The CDR3 contains 16 residues. Trimming cost V 4 bases and J 4 bases; bases outside gene matches: 9. For the CDR3, the DNA is TGCGCCAGCAGCCCTACCGGTAGCGGGAGAGCAGATACGCAGTATTTT. Protein: CASSPTGSGRADTQYF.

V gene TRBV7-2 combines with J gene TRBJ1-3; 8 bases match TRBD1. The germline V gene encodes CDR1 SGHTA and CDR2 FQGNSA. The V gene end was trimmed by 5 bases and the J gene end by 0 bases; junction bases not matched to a gene: 9. The CDR3 covers 17 residues. CDR3 nucleotides: TGTGCCAGCAGCCCCACCGGGACAGGCTACTCTGGAAACACCATATATTTT. This sequence encodes CASSPTGTGYSGNTIYF. Together with reference TRBV7-2 and TRBJ1-3, the CDR3 gives the full variable domain: GAGVSQSPSNKVTEKGKDVELRCDPISGHTALYWYRQSLGQGLEFLIYFQGNSAPDKSGLPSDRFSAERTGGSVSTLTIQRTQQEDSAVYLCASSPTGTGYSGNTIYFGEGSWLTVV.

The table lists this clone with a count of one. V gene TRBV2 combines with J gene TRBJ1-2; no clear D gene. Germline-derived CDR1 and CDR2 are SNHLY and FYNNEI. V lost 7 bases and J lost 0, with 12 bases in between. The CDR3 runs to 14 residues. In nucleotides, the CDR3 is TGTGCCAGCACCCGGGTCCTTTCTAACTATGGCTACACCTTC. It specifies CASTRVLSNYGYTF.

The chain has TRBV7-2 and TRBJ2-7; TRBD2 is a possible D gene (6 bases). Trimming removed 5 bases at V and 4 bases at J, with 15 bases between. This CDR3 has 14 amino acids. The V gene's germline CDR1 is SGHTA and CDR2 FQGNSA. CDR3 DNA: TGTGCCAGCAGCGCGGGGCCAAAATTGTACGAGCAGTACTTC. This translates into CASSAGPKLYEQYF. Filled out from reference TRBV7-2 and TRBJ2-7, the complete variable domain reads GAGVSQSPSNKVTEKGKDVELRCDPISGHTALYWYRQSLGQGLEFLIYFQGNSAPDKSGLPSDRFSAERTGGSVSTLTIQRTQQEDSAVYLCASSAGPKLYEQYFGPGTRLTVT.

This clone was counted a single time. The chain is built from TRBV27 and TRBJ1-6; D not certain. The CDR3 extends over 16 amino acids. The ends were cut back, 2 bases at V and 8 bases at J, with 16 bases in the middle. Germline V gene sequence: CDR1 MNHEY, CDR2 SMNVEV (reference sequence). This CDR3 is CASSLTPRGYYSPLHF. Written as DNA, the CDR3 is TGTGCCAGCAGTTTAACCCCGCGCGGTTACTATTCACCCCTCCACTTT.

The chain combines TRBV10-3 with TRBJ2-7; TRBD1 is a possible D gene (6 bases). V gave up 5 bases and J gave up 2 bases, with 16 bases separating them. The CDR3 is made up of 15 amino acids. CDR1 and CDR2 from the germline V gene are ENHRY and SYGVKD. CDR3 loop: CAISSSRTGPYEQYF. The CDR3, as DNA: TGTGCCATCAGTTCTTCCCGCACAGGGCCCTACGAGCAGTACTTC.

This clone was seen a handful of times. The sample has other DNA sequences that encode this CDR3 too. This sequence joins TRBV10-3 and TRBJ2-1; D is ambiguous. There are 12 residues in the CDR3. Germline V gene sequence: CDR1 ENHRY, CDR2 SYGVKD. Trimming removed 4 bases at V and 6 bases at J, with 7 bases between. Here the CDR3 reads CAISGLANEQFF. CDR3 nucleotides: TGTGCCATCAGTGGATTAGCCAATGAGCAGTTCTTC.

J is TRBJ2-3 and V is TRBV6-5; D may be TRBD2 (7 bases). The CDR3 consists of 14 residues. From germline, CDR1 is MNHEY and CDR2 SVGAGI. The V end lost 11 bases, the J end lost 2 bases, and 17 bases lay between the germline ends. CDR3 nucleotides: TGTGCCGGCGCTCGGGGGGACAACACAGATACGCAGTATTTT. Amino acids: CAGARGDNTDTQYF.

This clone was recorded only once. This chain links TRBV18 with TRBJ2-1; unclear D gene. The V end lost 3 bases, the J end lost 1 base, and 7 bases lay between the germline ends. Germline assignment: CDR1 KGHSH and CDR2 LQKENI. This CDR3 spans 14 amino acids. In DNA form, the CDR3 reads TGTGCCAGCTCACCGTCTAGATCCTACAATGAGCAGTTCTTC. It translates to CASSPSRSYNEQFF.

V is TRBV7-2 and J is TRBJ2-6; D perhaps matches TRBD1 (5 bases). V was shortened by 1 base and J by 1 base, with 14 bases between the two germline ends. The CDR3 totals 18 residues. Germline assignment: CDR1 SGHTA and CDR2 FQGNSA. CDR3 nucleotide sequence: TGTGCCAGCAGCTTAGTGTCAGGGCTTAGGTCTGGGGCCAACGTCCTGACTTTC. Encoded protein: CASSLVSGLRSGANVLTF.

The chain joins TRBV5-1 to TRBJ1-1; weak D call: TRBD1 (6 bases). This CDR3 has 14 residues. Per germline, CDR1 SGHRS and CDR2 YFSETQ. Trimming cost V 4 bases and J 1 base, with 11 bases left between them. Here the CDR3 reads CASSPQTGNTEAFF. The CDR3 region has the DNA TGCGCCAGCAGCCCCCAGACAGGGAACACTGAAGCTTTCTTT.